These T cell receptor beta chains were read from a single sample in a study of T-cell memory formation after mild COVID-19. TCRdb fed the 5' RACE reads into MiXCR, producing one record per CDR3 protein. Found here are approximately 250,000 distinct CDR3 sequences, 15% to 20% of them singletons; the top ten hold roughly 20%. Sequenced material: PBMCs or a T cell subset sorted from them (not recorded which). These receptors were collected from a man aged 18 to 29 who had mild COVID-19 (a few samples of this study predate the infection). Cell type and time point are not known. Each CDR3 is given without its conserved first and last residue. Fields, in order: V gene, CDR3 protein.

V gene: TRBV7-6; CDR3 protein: ASSSTVLGAQH
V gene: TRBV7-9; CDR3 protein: ARSSLPAGYGYT
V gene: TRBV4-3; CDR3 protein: ASSQQKNTGSGNTIY
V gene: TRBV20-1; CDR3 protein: SARTGSPLYSTDTQY
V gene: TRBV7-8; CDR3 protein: ASSLVGTGVYDTIY
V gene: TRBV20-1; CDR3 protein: SARDGTTTPYYGYT
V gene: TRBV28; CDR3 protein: ASGGQPGELF
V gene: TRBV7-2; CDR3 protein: ASSPGPLADTIY
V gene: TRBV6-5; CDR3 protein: ASRNLGTSGGKTDTQY
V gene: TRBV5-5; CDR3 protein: ASSLSQRIGGAYGYT
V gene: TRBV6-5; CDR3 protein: ASSYIGTRGETQY
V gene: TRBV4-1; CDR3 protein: ASSQRQGVYEQF
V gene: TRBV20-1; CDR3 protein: SARSRGRNEQF
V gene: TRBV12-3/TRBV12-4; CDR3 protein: ASSGPGGTTGELF
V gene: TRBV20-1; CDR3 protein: SAPDKAGISTDTQY
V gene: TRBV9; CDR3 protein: ASSVEGRANSPLH
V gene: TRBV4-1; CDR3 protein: ASSQAHRASETQY
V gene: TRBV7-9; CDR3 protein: ASSFAGPGNTIY
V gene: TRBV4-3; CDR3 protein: ASSPGAAGGNGELF
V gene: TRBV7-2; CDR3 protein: ASSFGDRMRSNQPQH
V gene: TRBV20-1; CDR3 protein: SASKGKETQY
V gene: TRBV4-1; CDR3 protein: ASSQGLDRGSGNTIY
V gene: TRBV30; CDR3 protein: AWSVYETQY
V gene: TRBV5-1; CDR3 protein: ASSSGGTGLNEQF
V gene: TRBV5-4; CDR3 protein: ASSEQFKDEQF
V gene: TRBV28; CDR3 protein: ASSSLFRGTKNIQY
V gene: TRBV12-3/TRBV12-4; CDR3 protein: ASTFQEMGNGYT
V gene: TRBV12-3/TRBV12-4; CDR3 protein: ASTRGALQETQY